This T cell receptor beta chain was sequenced for a study of TIL therapy for anti-PD-1-resistant metastatic lung cancer. Study findings and constraints: After infusion, TIL clonotypes partly replaced peripheral T cells and declined over months.

Described time point: pre-treatment sample, taken before nivolumab and TIL therapy. Per the germline V gene, CDR1 is SGHRS and CDR2 is YFSETQ. V dropped 6 bases and J dropped 2; count of bases not matched to a gene: 2. CDR3 length equals 14 residues. This clone was seen only once. Antigen unknown. The immunoSEQ assay was v3. The repertoire was sequenced with immunoSEQ multiplex PCR; TCRdb's copy has only in-frame clones and lacks some. The sample comprises around 21,000 clones, more than 65% of which are singletons, and approximately 2% rests with the top ten. The rearrangement joins TRBV5-1 to TRBJ2-1, with 10 bases matching TRBD2. The source of this sequence is a person aged 25 to 85 with non-small cell lung cancer. Sample: blood, taken at baseline. The CDR3 bases are TGCGCCAGCATGCTAGCGGGAGCCTACAATGAGCAGTTCTTC. It is translated as CASMLAGAYNEQFF.